Listed here are 30 T cell receptor beta chains from one sample, sequenced in a study of OX40 agonist ivuxolimab in advanced cancers. Libraries were prepared by immunoSEQ multiplex PCR; TCRdb keeps only in-frame clonotypes and omits some of them. This table has some 67,000 clones, 85% appearing once. Sequenced here: CD4+ or CD8+ T cells sorted from blood, sampled in a trial of the OX40 agonist ivuxolimab. These receptors were obtained from an adult with an advanced solid tumor such as melanoma, head and neck, liver or kidney cancer.

The gene calls are TRBV28 and TRBJ1-6; possible D gene TRBD1, 6 bases. CDR1 is MDHEN, CDR2 SYDVKM, per germline. The V end lost 4 bases, the J end lost 4 bases, and 23 bases lay between the germline ends. The CDR3 sequence is 19 residues long. The CDR3 region is CASSSDRDTIKGYNSPLHF. DNA for the CDR3: TGTGCCAGCAGTTCCGACCGGGACACAATAAAGGGTTATAATTCACCCCTCCACTTT.

J is TRBJ2-1 and V is TRBV7-8; TRBD2 aligns across 8 bases. J was trimmed by 0 bases and V by 4 bases; bases with no gene match: 8. This CDR3 has 17 residues. CDR1 and CDR2 from the germline V gene are SGHVS and FQNEAQ. This chain's CDR3 is CASSSLSGGSSYNEQFF. The CDR3 DNA follows: TGTGCCAGCAGCTCCCTTTCGGGGGGGAGCTCCTACAATGAGCAGTTCTTC.

The genes are TRBV11-2 and TRBJ2-7, with TRBD1 matching 8 bases. The CDR3 runs 14 residues. Germline-derived CDR1 and CDR2 are SGHAT and FQNNGV. The ends lost 5 bases at V and 1 base at J; junction bases unmatched: 4. The CDR3 loop reads CASSKTGASYEQYF. CDR3 nucleotide sequence: TGTGCCAGCAGCAAGACAGGGGCATCCTACGAGCAGTACTTC.

CDR3 amino acids: CASSDRRVAGYTF. CDR3 nucleotides: TGTGCCAGTAGTGACCGCCGGGTGGCTGGCTACACCTTC. The chain links TRBV19 to TRBJ1-2; D is undetermined. CDR3 length: 13 residues. V dropped 5 bases and J dropped 7 bases, with 14 bases sitting between them. CDR1 and CDR2 (germline): LNHDA, SQIVND (reference sequence).

The sample holds a few counts of this clone. The V gene is TRBV6-6, the J gene TRBJ1-2; 9 bases are a match to TRBD1. The CDR3 covers 15 residues. Germline CDR1 MNHNY, CDR2 SVGAGI (reference sequence). With V trimmed by 6 bases and J by 2 bases, 7 bases remained unmatched. CDR3: CASRDNRGLNYGYTF. The CDR3 nucleotides are TGTGCCAGCAGGGATAACAGGGGGCTAAACTATGGCTACACCTTC.

This chain joins TRBV27 and TRBJ1-4; 7 bases agree with TRBD1. With 6 bases clipped from V and 0 bases from J, the junction kept 1 base outside the gene matches. This CDR3 is built from 14 residues. CDR1 is MNHEY and CDR2 is SMNVEV in the germline V gene (reference sequence). The CDR3 nucleotides read TGTGCCAGCAGGGGGACAGCAACTAATGAAAAACTGTTTTTT. Translated, it gives CASRGTATNEKLFF.

This sequence joins TRBV21-1 and TRBJ2-1; TRBD2 is the table's D call, not checked against the DNA. TRBV21-1 is annotated as a pseudogene. The CDR3 extends over 13 amino acids. In DNA, the CDR3 is TGTGCCATACCGGGACTAGCCTACAATGAGCAGTTCTTC. Translated: CAIPGLAYNEQFF.

The chain links TRBV11-2 to TRBJ2-6; D gene uncertain. The V and J ends lost 6 bases and 1 base respectively, with 13 bases between them. Germline values: CDR1 SGHAT, CDR2 FQNNGV. The CDR3 is 16 residues long. The CDR3 region is CASRSRLSSGANVLTF. The CDR3 region has the DNA TGTGCCAGCAGAAGCCGGTTATCTTCTGGGGCCAACGTCCTGACTTTC.

The chain couples TRBV7-3 to TRBJ1-1; no firm D call. Germline CDR1 SGHTA, CDR2 FQGTGA. Trimming removed 0 bases from V and 3 bases from J, with 5 bases in between. The CDR3 has 13 amino acids. CDR3 DNA sequence: TGTGCCAGCAGCTTAACTAGGGACACTGAAGCTTTCTTT. It yields the protein CASSLTRDTEAFF.

This chain uses TRBV29-1 with TRBJ1-2, with TRBD1 identical over 10 bases. This CDR3 comprises 15 residues. Trimming at V came to 7 bases and at J to 1 base, leaving 9 bases not matched to a gene. Germline V lookup: CDR1 SQVTM, CDR2 ANQGSEA. The DNA for the CDR3 is TGCAGCGCTACAGGACAGGGGGGCTTTAACTATGGCTACACCTTC. Translating gives CSATGQGGFNYGYTF. The complete variable domain, with remaining parts taken from reference TRBV29-1 and TRBJ1-2, reads SAVISQKPSRDICQRGTSLTIQCQVDSQVTMMFWYRQQPGQSLTLIATANQGSEATYESGFVIDKFPISRPNLTFSTLTVSNMSPEDSSIYLCSATGQGGFNYGYTFGSGTRLTVV.

V and J are TRBV7-3 and TRBJ2-3; 9 nucleotides align to TRBD2. This CDR3 is built from 14 residues. Germline loops: CDR1 SGHTA, CDR2 FQGTGA. Trimming cost V 5 bases and J 4 bases; bases outside gene matches: 4. The CDR3 here is CASSLSGSADTQYF. In DNA, the CDR3 is TGTGCCAGCAGCCTTAGCGGGAGCGCAGATACGCAGTATTTT.

V and J are TRBV2 and TRBJ1-1, with a weak D call TRBD1 (5 bases). CDR3 length: 13 residues. Looked up from germline, CDR1 is SNHLY and CDR2 is FYNNEI. Trimming cost V 8 bases and J 1 base, with 11 bases left between them. The CDR3 region is CASVRQPNTEAFF. DNA of the CDR3: TGTGCCAGCGTGAGACAGCCGAACACTGAAGCTTTCTTT.

V is TRBV5-4 and J is TRBJ1-2; D uncertain. Trimming stripped 3 bases from V and 3 bases from J, with 6 bases between. CDR3 size: 12 residues. Germline V CDR1 and CDR2: SGHNT, YYREEE (reference sequence). CDR3 sequence: CASSSGDYGYTF. The CDR3 DNA sequence: TGTGCCAGCAGCTCGGGTGACTATGGCTACACCTTC. Using reference TRBV5-4 and TRBJ1-2 for the parts outside the CDR3, the full variable domain is ETGVTQSPTHLIKTRGQQVTLRCSSQSGHNTVSWYQQALGQGPQFIFQYYREEENGRGNFPPRFSGLQFPNYSSELNVNALELDDSALYLCASSSGDYGYTFGSGTRLTVV.

This chain links TRBV5-1 with TRBJ1-5, with D perhaps TRBD1 (5 bases). V dropped 0 bases and J dropped 0 bases, with 7 bases sitting between them. Germline CDR1 SGHRS, CDR2 YFSETQ. The CDR3 covers 15 residues. CDR3 sequence reads: CASSLEGVSNQPQHF. CDR3 bases: TGCGCCAGCAGCTTGGAAGGGGTTAGCAATCAGCCCCAGCATTTT.

The CDR3 protein is CASSPRLAGGSYEQYF. The CDR3 DNA follows: TGTGCCAGCTCACCGCGCCTAGCGGGGGGTTCCTACGAGCAGTACTTC. This chain links TRBV18 with TRBJ2-7; 11 bases are shared with TRBD2. V trimming: 3 bases; J trimming: 1 base; junction bases outside the gene matches: 5. CDR1 is KGHSH, CDR2 LQKENI, per germline. This CDR3 contains 16 residues.

The chain links TRBV5-1 to TRBJ2-7, with 9 bases matching TRBD2. CDR3 size: 14 residues. The ends lost 3 bases at V and 4 bases at J; junction bases unmatched: 5. The germline CDR1 and CDR2 sequences are SGHRS and YFSETQ. Written as DNA, the CDR3 is TGCGCCAGCAGCTCCGGGACTAGCACTTACGAGCAGTACTTC. Its protein product is CASSSGTSTYEQYF.

V and J are TRBV27 and TRBJ1-1, with a possible D match to TRBD1 (6 bases). The CDR3 sequence is 14 residues long. V was clipped by 5 bases and J by 2 bases, with 12 bases between them. The germline CDR1 and CDR2 sequences are MNHEY and SMNVEV (reference sequence). CDR3 amino acids: CASSPGQKNTEAFF. The CDR3 bases are TGTGCCAGCAGTCCTGGACAGAAAAACACTGAAGCTTTCTTT.

This sequence joins TRBV12-5 and TRBJ2-1, with D perhaps TRBD2 (5 bases). This CDR3 is 11 amino acids long. The germline V gene has CDR1 LGHNT and CDR2 FRNRAP. The ends were cut back, 8 bases at V and 14 bases at J, with 16 bases in the middle. The CDR3 protein is CASSRWEREFF. Here the CDR3 DNA reads TGTGCTAGTAGTCGGTGGGAGAGGGAGTTCTTC.

The V and J genes are TRBV9 and TRBJ2-2, with 9 bases that match TRBD1. Germline V gene sequence: CDR1 SGDLS, CDR2 YYNGEE. The CDR3 length is 13 residues. With 5 bases clipped from V and 7 bases from J, the junction kept 3 bases outside the gene matches. CDR3 coding DNA: TGTGCCAGCAGACAGGGGGCGGACGGGGAGCTGTTTTTT. It encodes CASRQGADGELFF.

This rearrangement joins TRBV4-1 to TRBJ1-4; tentative D call: TRBD1 (5 bases). V lost 4 bases and J lost 5, with 14 bases in between. The length of the CDR3 is 15 residues. Looked up from germline, CDR1 is MGHRA and CDR2 is YSYEKL. CDR3 residues: CASSLTGPLNEKLFF. The CDR3 DNA is TGCGCCAGCAGCCTCACAGGTCCATTGAATGAAAAACTGTTTTTT.

The chain employs TRBV10-3 and TRBJ2-5; D is unresolved. V was trimmed by 7 bases and J by 1 base, leaving 4 bases between them. CDR3 length equals 11 residues. The germline V gene has CDR1 ENHRY and CDR2 SYGVKD. CDR3 residues: CAIKVQETQYF. Written as DNA, the CDR3 is TGTGCCATCAAGGTCCAAGAGACCCAGTACTTC.

The J gene is TRBJ2-1, the V gene TRBV11-1, with 9 bases identical to TRBD2. The V gene's germline CDR1 is SGHAT and CDR2 FQDESV (reference sequence). The CDR3 is made up of 19 amino acids. V lost 1 base, J lost 2 bases, and 12 bases stayed unmatched. CDR3 DNA: TGTGCCAGCAGCTTAGAGGGGGTGACTAGCGGTCCTCCCTACAATGAGCAGTTCTTC. This codes for CASSLEGVTSGPPYNEQFF.

The chain links TRBV11-2 to TRBJ1-1; D is unresolved. Trimming removed 3 bases at V and 10 bases at J, with 12 bases between. CDR3 length: 12 residues. Germline CDR1 SGHAT, CDR2 FQNNGV. The CDR3 reads CASSLNGLIAFF. CDR3 sequence (DNA): TGTGCCAGCAGCTTGAACGGGTTGATAGCTTTCTTT.

This chain links TRBV7-2 with TRBJ1-5; D might be TRBD1 (5 bases). The CDR3 loop spans 15 amino acids. Germline loops: CDR1 SGHTA, CDR2 FQGNSA. Trimming shortened V by 5 bases and J by 3 bases, and 14 bases separated the two germline ends. The chain's CDR3 is CASSRVGTSNQPQHF. CDR3 coding DNA: TGTGCCAGCAGCCGGGTCGGGACTTCCAATCAGCCCCAGCATTTT. Supplemented by reference TRBV7-2 and TRBJ1-5, the full variable domain reads GAGVSQSPSNKVTEKGKDVELRCDPISGHTALYWYRQSLGQGLEFLIYFQGNSAPDKSGLPSDRFSAERTGGSVSTLTIQRTQQEDSAVYLCASSRVGTSNQPQHFGDGTRLSIL.

This rearrangement joins TRBV2 to TRBJ2-3, with 9 bases fitting TRBD2. CDR1 and CDR2 from the germline V gene are SNHLY and FYNNEI. V trimming: 8 bases; J trimming: 5 bases; junction bases outside the gene matches: 11. The CDR3 covers 15 residues. This chain's CDR3 is CASSGRGGRLDTQYF. The CDR3 DNA is TGTGCCAGCTCGGGGCGGGGGGGCCGATTAGATACGCAGTATTTT. The complete variable domain, with remaining parts taken from reference TRBV2 and TRBJ2-3, reads EPEVTQTPSHQVTQMGQEVILRCVPISNHLYFYWYRQILGQKVEFLVSFYNNEISEKSEIFDDQFSVERPDGSNFTLKIRSTKLEDSAMYFCASSGRGGRLDTQYFGPGTRLTVL.

As to this clone: The junction differs from germline at one of its ends, possibly a read error. The J gene is TRBJ2-2, the V gene TRBV7-7, with 9 positions matching TRBD2. The germline gives CDR1 SSHAT, CDR2 FNYEAQ (reference sequence). The CDR3 length is 14 residues. This chain's CDR3 is CASRVAGDTGELFF. The CDR3 region has the DNA TGTGCTAGCAGGGTAGCGGGAGACACCGGGGAGCTGTTTTTT.

V and J are TRBV2 and TRBJ2-5; D possibly uses TRBD1 or TRBD2 (5 bases each). This CDR3 spans 12 amino acids. Trimming removed 4 bases from V and 5 bases from J, with 8 bases in between. Germline assignment: CDR1 SNHLY and CDR2 FYNNEI. The CDR3 coding sequence is TGTGCCAGCAGTGCTGAGGGGGAGACCCAGTACTTC. It specifies CASSAEGETQYF. Full variable domain (rest looked up from reference TRBV2 and TRBJ2-5): EPEVTQTPSHQVTQMGQEVILRCVPISNHLYFYWYRQILGQKVEFLVSFYNNEISEKSEIFDDQFSVERPDGSNFTLKIRSTKLEDSAMYFCASSAEGETQYFGPGTRLLVL.

The chain joins TRBV5-4 to TRBJ2-1, with D uncertain. Germline CDR1 is SGHNT and CDR2 is YYREEE (reference sequence). The CDR3 is 15 residues long. The ends were cut back, 4 bases at V and 4 bases at J, with 15 bases in the middle. The CDR3 nucleotides are TGTGCCAGCAGCAAGAACCCCGACCGTTACAATGAGCAGTTCTTC. It is translated as CASSKNPDRYNEQFF. The whole variable domain, remainder taken from reference TRBV5-4 and TRBJ2-1, is ETGVTQSPTHLIKTRGQQVTLRCSSQSGHNTVSWYQQALGQGPQFIFQYYREEENGRGNFPPRFSGLQFPNYSSELNVNALELDDSALYLCASSKNPDRYNEQFFGPGTRLTVL.

A word on this clone: At one boundary the junction diverges from the germline segment, which might be a read error. This sequence joins TRBV14 and TRBJ2-7; D is tentatively TRBD1 or TRBD2 (5 bases each). The germline V gene has CDR1 SGHDN and CDR2 FVKESK. This CDR3 comprises 13 residues. CDR3 loop: CASSQYGAYGQYF. In nucleotides, the CDR3 is TGTGCCAGCAGCCAATACGGGGCCTACGGGCAGTACTTC.

This chain uses TRBV4-1 with TRBJ2-7; D possibly corresponds to TRBD1 (5 bases). Germline V gene sequence: CDR1 MGHRA, CDR2 YSYEKL. The length of the CDR3 is 13 residues. V was pared by 1 base and J by 7 bases, with 11 bases between. CDR3 amino acids: CASSQAPRTEQYF. The CDR3 coding sequence is TGCGCCAGCAGCCAAGCCCCCAGGACAGAGCAGTACTTC.